The entry below gives a single TCR beta chain sequence along with its context. These data originate in a study of blood T cell repertoires in COVID-19. The data were produced by immunoSEQ multiplex PCR, yet TCRdb's version contains in-frame clones alone and is incomplete. The sample carries about 190,000 clones, roughly four fifths recorded once. V was pared by 4 bases and J by 5 bases, with 12 bases of the junction left unmatched. The CDR3 sequence is 17 residues long. Germline CDR1 is SGHNT and CDR2 is YYREEE (reference sequence). The clonotype originates from a woman aged 40 to 55 with acute or convalescent COVID-19. The sequencing input was peripheral blood. V is TRBV5-4 and J is TRBJ2-2; 9 nucleotides agree with TRBD1. The CDR3 nucleotides read TGTGCCAGCAGCCTAAGGACAGGGGTAATCATTACCGGGGAGCTGTTTTTT. This encodes CASSLRTGVIITGELFF.